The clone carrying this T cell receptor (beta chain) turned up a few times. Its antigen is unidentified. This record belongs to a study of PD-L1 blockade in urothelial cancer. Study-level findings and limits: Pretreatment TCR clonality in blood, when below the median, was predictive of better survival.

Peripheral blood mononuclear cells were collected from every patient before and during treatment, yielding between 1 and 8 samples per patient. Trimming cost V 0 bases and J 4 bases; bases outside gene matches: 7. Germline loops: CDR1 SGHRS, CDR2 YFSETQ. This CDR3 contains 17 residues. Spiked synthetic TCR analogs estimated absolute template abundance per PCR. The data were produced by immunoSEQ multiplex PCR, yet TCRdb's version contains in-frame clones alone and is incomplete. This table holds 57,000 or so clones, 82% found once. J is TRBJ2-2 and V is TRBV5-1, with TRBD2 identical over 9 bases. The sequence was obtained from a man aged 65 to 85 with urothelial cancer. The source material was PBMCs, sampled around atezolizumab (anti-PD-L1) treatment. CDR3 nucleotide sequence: TGCGCCAGCAGCTTGGCCCGAGCGGGAGGTTCCACCGGGGAGCTGTTTTTT. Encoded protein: CASSLARAGGSTGELFF.